This T cell receptor (beta chain) originates from a study of early T cells in non-severe SARS-CoV-2 infection. Study summary: It was bulk RNA from unsorted whole blood that was sequenced, and the chains were unpaired.

This clonotype was counted between two and nine times. There are 13 residues in the CDR3. Germline assignment: CDR1 MNHEY and CDR2 SVGEGT. The J segment lost 4 bases and the V segment lost 8 bases, leaving 2 bases of the junction unmatched. TCRdb called the 5' RACE reads again in MiXCR, with one record for every CDR3 protein. The sample carries tens of thousands of distinct CDR3 sequences, around 5.2% recorded once. The TCR sequence derives from an adult who was a healthcare worker with PCR-confirmed SARS-CoV-2 infection or an uninfected control (not recorded which). The material sequenced was whole blood. The chain employs TRBV6-2 or TRBV6-3 and TRBJ2-2, with 9 bases matching TRBD1. CDR3 loop: CASRDRVTGELFF. The CDR3 region has the DNA TGTGCCAGCCGGGACAGGGTCACCGGGGAGCTGTTTTTT.